A selection of T cell receptor beta chains follows, all from one sample in a study of blood T cell repertoires in COVID-19. The protocol was immunoSEQ multiplex PCR, while the TCRdb copy is restricted to in-frame clones and leaves out a portion. The table has 650,000 to 800,000 clones, 75% to 90% seen once; the top ten hold roughly 0.25%. The material sequenced was peripheral blood. The receptors were gathered from a woman aged 18-29 years with acute or convalescent COVID-19. CDR3s include the opening cysteine and the closing phenylalanine or tryptophan. A D gene is named only where the DNA matches it firmly. A row's size may be missing; if present it is once, few, many or a size class.

clone size: -; V gene: TRBV3-1/TRBV3-2; D gene: TRBD1; J gene: TRBJ2-5; CDR3 DNA: TGTGCCAGCAGCCCGGCGGACAGGGCGCTCGAGACCCAGTACTTC; CDR3 protein: CASSPADRALETQYF
clone size: -; V gene: TRBV30; D gene: TRBD1; J gene: TRBJ1-2; CDR3 DNA: TGTGCCTGGAGACCCCCGGGACAGAAGAACTATGGCTACACCTTC; CDR3 protein: CAWRPPGQKNYGYTF
clone size: once; V gene: TRBV14; D gene: -; J gene: TRBJ1-6; CDR3 DNA: TGTGCCAGCAGCCAAATACGGGGTTCACCCCTCCACTTT; CDR3 protein: CASSQIRGSPLHF
clone size: -; V gene: TRBV30; D gene: -; J gene: TRBJ1-1; CDR3 DNA: TGTGCCTGGGACAGCGAGACCACTGAAGCTTTCTTT; CDR3 protein: CAWDSETTEAFF
clone size: -; V gene: TRBV9; D gene: -; J gene: TRBJ1-4; CDR3 DNA: TGTGCCAGCAGCCCCCCGCAGGGGGAAAAACTGTTTTTT; CDR3 protein: CASSPPQGEKLFF
clone size: -; V gene: TRBV7-2; D gene: -; J gene: TRBJ1-5; CDR3 DNA: TGTGCCAGCAGCTTACCGAATCAGCCCCAGCATTTT; CDR3 protein: CASSLPNQPQHF
clone size: once; V gene: TRBV6-2/TRBV6-3; D gene: -; J gene: TRBJ1-6; CDR3 DNA: TGTGCCAGCACCCCGACCTCGGGGTATTCACCCCTCCACTTT; CDR3 protein: CASTPTSGYSPLHF
clone size: once; V gene: TRBV4-1; D gene: TRBD1; J gene: TRBJ2-7; CDR3 DNA: TGCGCCAGCAGCCACCTGGGACAGGGCAGGTACGAGCAGTACTTC; CDR3 protein: CASSHLGQGRYEQYF
clone size: -; V gene: TRBV5-1; D gene: -; J gene: TRBJ1-1; CDR3 DNA: TGCGCCAGCAGCTTGGGGGCACGGTACACTGAAGCTTTCTTT; CDR3 protein: CASSLGARYTEAFF
clone size: -; V gene: TRBV7-3; D gene: TRBD1; J gene: TRBJ1-3; CDR3 DNA: TGTGCCAGCAGCTTCACTGGACAGGGTTCAGCTGGAAACACCATATATTTT; CDR3 protein: CASSFTGQGSAGNTIYF
clone size: -; V gene: TRBV29-1; D gene: TRBD1; J gene: TRBJ1-1; CDR3 DNA: TGCAGCGCCGAGATGGGACAGATCGAAATGAACACTGAAGCTTTCTTT; CDR3 protein: CSAEMGQIEMNTEAFF
clone size: -; V gene: TRBV5-1; D gene: -; J gene: TRBJ2-3; CDR3 DNA: TGCGCCAGCAGCTTGGTTGCTAGAGCCACAGATACGCAGTATTTT; CDR3 protein: CASSLVARATDTQYF
clone size: -; V gene: TRBV10-2; D gene: -; J gene: TRBJ1-5; CDR3 DNA: TGCGCCAGCAGAGACGGAGATCAGCCCCAGCATTTT; CDR3 protein: CASRDGDQPQHF
clone size: -; V gene: TRBV2; D gene: TRBD1; J gene: TRBJ1-3; CDR3 DNA: TGTGCCAGCAGATATTTTAGCAGGGGGTCTGGAAACACCATATATTTT; CDR3 protein: CASRYFSRGSGNTIYF
clone size: -; V gene: TRBV25-1; D gene: -; J gene: TRBJ2-7; CDR3 DNA: TGTGCCAGCAGTGAGGCGGGACAGTACTACGAGCAGTACTTC; CDR3 protein: CASSEAGQYYEQYF
clone size: few; V gene: TRBV29-1; D gene: -; J gene: TRBJ1-3; CDR3 DNA: TGCAGCGTTGTGAAAGGAGCTGGAAACACCATATATTTT; CDR3 protein: CSVVKGAGNTIYF
clone size: -; V gene: TRBV7-3; D gene: -; J gene: TRBJ2-1; CDR3 DNA: TGTGCCAGCAGCCGAAGGCCCGGAGACTCCTACAATGAGCAGTTCTTC; CDR3 protein: CASSRRPGDSYNEQFF
clone size: -; V gene: TRBV7-6; D gene: TRBD1; J gene: TRBJ1-1; CDR3 DNA: TGTGCCAGCAGCTTAGTCGTCGGCAGGGGGGTGTGGAGCACTGAAGCTTTCTTT; CDR3 protein: CASSLVVGRGVWSTEAFF
clone size: -; V gene: TRBV27; D gene: TRBD1; J gene: TRBJ1-1; CDR3 DNA: TGTGCCAGCAGTTCAAACAGGGGATTCACTGAAGCTTTCTTT; CDR3 protein: CASSSNRGFTEAFF
clone size: -; V gene: TRBV9; D gene: -; J gene: TRBJ1-1; CDR3 DNA: TGTGCCAGCAGCGCCGGGGGATCGAGGGCTTTCTTT; CDR3 protein: CASSAGGSRAFF
clone size: once; V gene: TRBV14; D gene: -; J gene: TRBJ1-1; CDR3 DNA: TGTGCCAGCAGCCGCGGCCGGTTGAGGGAGGGAACTGAAGCTTTCTTT; CDR3 protein: CASSRGRLREGTEAFF
clone size: -; V gene: TRBV5-1; D gene: -; J gene: TRBJ1-5; CDR3 DNA: TGCGCCAGCAGCTTGGGAAGGGGCCAGGGGCCCCAGCATTTT; CDR3 protein: CASSLGRGQGPQHF
clone size: -; V gene: TRBV4-3; D gene: -; J gene: TRBJ2-7; CDR3 DNA: TGCGCCAGCAGCCAAGGTTACAGGGCGGCCTACGAGCAGTACTTC; CDR3 protein: CASSQGYRAAYEQYF
clone size: -; V gene: TRBV19; D gene: -; J gene: TRBJ1-1; CDR3 DNA: TGTGCCAGTAGTAACCAAAAGAGTCCGTCAGCTTTCTTT; CDR3 protein: CASSNQKSPSAFF
clone size: -; V gene: TRBV6-1; D gene: TRBD2; J gene: TRBJ2-3; CDR3 DNA: TGTGCCAGCAGTGCCCGACTAGCGGGGGAATTGACAGATACGCAGTATTTT; CDR3 protein: CASSARLAGELTDTQYF
clone size: -; V gene: TRBV7-2; D gene: TRBD1; J gene: TRBJ1-2; CDR3 DNA: TGTGCCAGCAGCTTTGGGGGGACAGGTGTGGGTGGCTACACCTTC; CDR3 protein: CASSFGGTGVGGYTF
clone size: -; V gene: TRBV5-1; D gene: TRBD2; J gene: TRBJ2-7; CDR3 DNA: TGCGCCAGCAGCTTGGAAACTAGCGGGGGGGCCTACGAGCAGTACTTC; CDR3 protein: CASSLETSGGAYEQYF
clone size: -; V gene: TRBV10-3; D gene: -; J gene: TRBJ1-3; CDR3 DNA: TGTGCCATCAGTGAACCGACAAAGGCTGGAAACACCATATATTTT; CDR3 protein: CAISEPTKAGNTIYF
clone size: -; V gene: TRBV19; D gene: -; J gene: TRBJ1-4; CDR3 DNA: TGTGCCAGTAGTGCTCCAGGGTTTGAAAAACTGTTTTTT; CDR3 protein: CASSAPGFEKLFF
clone size: -; V gene: TRBV27; D gene: TRBD1; J gene: TRBJ1-2; CDR3 DNA: TGTGCCAGCAGTTTTCGGGACAGCCGGAGCTACACCTTC; CDR3 protein: CASSFRDSRSYTF
clone size: once; V gene: TRBV30; D gene: -; J gene: TRBJ2-7; CDR3 DNA: TGTGCCTGCGGGGGTGCAGCCTACGAGCAGTACTTC; CDR3 protein: CACGGAAYEQYF
clone size: -; V gene: TRBV7-3; D gene: -; J gene: TRBJ2-2; CDR3 DNA: TGTGCCAGCAGCTTAGATCGACAGAGGCGTATCGGGGAGCTGTTTTTT; CDR3 protein: CASSLDRQRRIGELFF
clone size: -; V gene: TRBV5-5; D gene: -; J gene: TRBJ1-5; CDR3 DNA: TGTGCCAGCAGCGTAGACAGCAGCAATCAGCCCCAGCATTTT; CDR3 protein: CASSVDSSNQPQHF
clone size: -; V gene: TRBV27; D gene: TRBD1; J gene: TRBJ2-7; CDR3 DNA: TGTGCCAGCAGTTTGATCAGGGGGCATGAGCAGTACTTC; CDR3 protein: CASSLIRGHEQYF
clone size: -; V gene: TRBV6-5; D gene: -; J gene: TRBJ1-6; CDR3 DNA: TGTGCCAGCAGTTACGGGGGGGGGTCACCCCTCCACTTT; CDR3 protein: CASSYGGGSPLHF
clone size: -; V gene: TRBV13; D gene: -; J gene: TRBJ1-1; CDR3 DNA: TGTGCCAGCAGCTTAGGGGGAGGGGCAAGAGAAGCTTTCTTT; CDR3 protein: CASSLGGGAREAFF
clone size: -; V gene: TRBV9; D gene: TRBD1; J gene: TRBJ2-1; CDR3 DNA: TGTGCCAGCAGCGTAGCTAGGGACAGGGGCGGGGAGCAGTTCTTC; CDR3 protein: CASSVARDRGGEQFF
clone size: -; V gene: TRBV4-1; D gene: -; J gene: TRBJ1-2; CDR3 DNA: TGCGCCAGCAGCCAACCTGCGAACAGGGAGAATGGCTACACCTTC; CDR3 protein: CASSQPANRENGYTF
clone size: once; V gene: TRBV2; D gene: TRBD1; J gene: TRBJ1-3; CDR3 DNA: TGTGCCAGCAATCCAAGGACAGGGGAAAACACCATATATTTT; CDR3 protein: CASNPRTGENTIYF
clone size: -; V gene: TRBV7-2; D gene: -; J gene: TRBJ2-3; CDR3 DNA: TGTGCCAGCAGCTTAGGCGGGACTCGTACGCAGTATTTT; CDR3 protein: CASSLGGTRTQYF
clone size: -; V gene: TRBV2; D gene: TRBD1; J gene: TRBJ1-1; CDR3 DNA: TGTGCCAGCAGGGGGGACAGGGGAACGTCGAAAAGGACTGAAGCTTTCTTT; CDR3 protein: CASRGDRGTSKRTEAFF
clone size: -; V gene: TRBV27; D gene: TRBD1; J gene: TRBJ1-2; CDR3 DNA: TGTGCCAGCAGACTGACAGGGAGCTATGGCTACACCTTC; CDR3 protein: CASRLTGSYGYTF
clone size: -; V gene: TRBV24-1; D gene: -; J gene: TRBJ1-1; CDR3 DNA: TGTGCCACCAGTGATTGGGCCGGTACTTTCTTT; CDR3 protein: CATSDWAGTFF